This T cell receptor beta chain was identified in a study of metastatic and nonmetastatic thyroid tumors (dated by TCRdb to about 2020). With regard to the full study: Repertoires from peripheral blood and from tumor or nodule tissue samples of malignant and benign thyroid patients were compared.

Library preparation used PCR. The instrument was an Illumina HiSeq 4000. The TCR beta-chain CDR3 region of each patient was profiled by high-throughput sequencing. As for the authors' bioinformatics: The researchers built a classifier to tell apart papillary thyroid cancer patients with distant metastasis, based on CDR3 differences among clinicopathological groups. Repertoire diversity was assessed with the Shannon index, and tumor-blood repertoire similarity with the Morisita-Horn index. TCRdb's own reprocessing of the public reads used fastp at Q25 and MiXCR and kept productive beta chains. TCRdb assigned the V and J calls; the authors' analysis was not used. For this sample there are more than 20,000 clones; about 20% appear just once. The top ten clones comprise roughly 28% of the sample. Details on this clone: Its antigen remains undetermined. No base quality values were provided; no much bigger clone lies one nucleotide off.

Deletion took 2 bases off V and 8 bases off J, with a span of 25 bases between the germline ends. There are 17 amino acids in the CDR3, from cysteine to phenylalanine inclusive. CDR3 DNA only is kept here, 51 bases in frame from base 1. From a lookup of the germline V gene (reference sequence), CDR1 and CDR2 are GTSNPN and SVGIG. None of the patients had been given any treatment before thyroid surgery. Using T-cell receptor beta sequencing, the researchers looked back retrospectively at clinical samples from patients, gathered between about 2011 and 2018. Findings and caveats that apply to the study as a whole: In both blood and tumor samples, TCR beta diversity was reported to be significantly higher in malignant tumors than in benign nodules.

This chain joins TRBV30 to TRBJ2-1; the D call could be TRBD1 or TRBD2, with each sharing 6 bases. Source material: blood. The receptor comes from a female donor with papillary thyroid cancer or a benign thyroid nodule (not recorded which). Some clones in this sample may be carry-over from other donors' samples. The CDR3 here reads CAWSKGVGGLGGDEQFF. In nucleotide form, the sequence is TGTGCCTGGAGTAAGGGTGTGGGGGGCCTTGGCGGGGATGAGCAGTTCTTC. Reference TRBV30 and TRBJ2-1 genes cover what lies past the CDR3, so the full variable domain is SQTIHQWPATLVQPVGSPLSLECTVEGTSNPNLYWYRQAAGRGLQLLFYSVGIGQISSEVPQNLSASRPQDRQFILSSKKLLLSDSGFYLCAWSKGVGGLGGDEQFFGPGTRLTVL.